Listed below are T cell receptor beta chains from one sample, sequenced in a study of blood T cell repertoires in COVID-19. Assay: immunoSEQ multiplex PCR; the TCRdb copy retains only in-frame clones and omits some. The sample contains 100,000 to 150,000 clones, roughly 72% of which appear only once. The specimen sequenced was peripheral blood. Every receptor here comes from an elderly man with COVID-19, enrolled during active disease. Each CDR3 is given with its conserved first and last residue. A D gene is named only where the DNA matches it firmly. Where a row states a size, it is once, few, many or the class of an expanded clone; other rows omit it.

clone size: -
V gene: TRBV6-2/TRBV6-3
J gene: TRBJ2-7
D gene: -
CDR3 protein: CASSYSAREPTYEQYF
CDR3 DNA: TGTGCCAGCAGTTACTCGGCCCGGGAGCCAACCTACGAGCAGTACTTC

clone size: -
V gene: TRBV7-9
J gene: TRBJ1-1
D gene: TRBD1
CDR3 protein: CASSLASGQEAFF
CDR3 DNA: TGTGCCAGCAGCTTAGCCTCGGGACAGGAAGCTTTCTTT

clone size: -
V gene: TRBV3-1/TRBV3-2
J gene: TRBJ2-3
D gene: -
CDR3 protein: CASSRRSFPSTDTQYF
CDR3 DNA: TGTGCCAGCAGCCGGAGGAGCTTCCCTAGCACAGATACGCAGTATTTT

clone size: -
V gene: TRBV28
J gene: TRBJ1-4
D gene: TRBD1
CDR3 protein: CASSSRRQGFNEKLFF
CDR3 DNA: TGTGCCAGCAGTTCAAGGAGACAGGGGTTTAATGAAAAACTGTTTTTT

clone size: -
V gene: TRBV4-3
J gene: TRBJ2-1
D gene: TRBD1
CDR3 protein: CASSHGTGGSYNEQFF
CDR3 DNA: TGCGCCAGCAGCCACGGGACAGGGGGCTCCTACAATGAGCAGTTCTTC

clone size: few
V gene: TRBV7-9
J gene: TRBJ1-4
D gene: TRBD1
CDR3 protein: CASSSTDRAATNEKLFF
CDR3 DNA: TGTGCCAGCAGCTCAACCGACAGGGCTGCAACTAATGAAAAACTGTTTTTT

clone size: -
V gene: TRBV6-1
J gene: TRBJ1-2
D gene: -
CDR3 protein: CASSESVNSYGYTF
CDR3 DNA: TGTGCCAGCAGTGAGAGCGTGAACTCCTATGGCTACACCTTC

clone size: few
V gene: TRBV6-2/TRBV6-3
J gene: TRBJ2-1
D gene: -
CDR3 protein: CASSRRLAVSYNEQFF
CDR3 DNA: TGTGCCAGCAGCCGCCGATTAGCGGTCTCCTACAATGAGCAGTTCTTC

clone size: once
V gene: TRBV29-1
J gene: TRBJ1-1
D gene: -
CDR3 protein: CSVEQGSTEAFF
CDR3 DNA: TGCAGCGTTGAACAGGGGTCCACTGAAGCTTTCTTT

clone size: -
V gene: TRBV27
J gene: TRBJ2-1
D gene: TRBD2
CDR3 protein: CASSLLGSGRYNEQFF
CDR3 DNA: TGTGCCAGCAGTTTATTAGGTAGCGGGAGATACAATGAGCAGTTCTTC

clone size: -
V gene: TRBV7-2
J gene: TRBJ1-2
D gene: -
CDR3 protein: CASSLHQGFGYGYTF
CDR3 DNA: TGTGCCAGCAGCTTGCACCAGGGGTTCGGCTATGGCTACACCTTC

clone size: -
V gene: TRBV20-1
J gene: TRBJ2-7
D gene: -
CDR3 protein: CSATNGHKQYF
CDR3 DNA: TGCAGTGCCACCAATGGACACAAGCAGTACTTC

clone size: -
V gene: TRBV7-9
J gene: TRBJ1-4
D gene: -
CDR3 protein: CASSSHLGAHVYEKLFF
CDR3 DNA: TGTGCCAGCAGCTCTCATTTGGGGGCCCACGTATATGAAAAACTGTTTTTT

clone size: -
V gene: TRBV5-6
J gene: TRBJ1-5
D gene: TRBD1
CDR3 protein: CASSLGDRSQPQHF
CDR3 DNA: TGTGCCAGCAGCTTGGGGGACAGGAGCCAGCCCCAGCATTTT

clone size: -
V gene: TRBV7-9
J gene: TRBJ2-5
D gene: TRBD2
CDR3 protein: CASSPGLAGGDLVRETQYF
CDR3 DNA: TGTGCCAGCAGCCCAGGACTAGCGGGAGGGGACCTTGTTAGGGAGACCCAGTACTTC

clone size: few
V gene: TRBV5-1
J gene: TRBJ1-5
D gene: TRBD1
CDR3 protein: CASSLEGGSNQPQHF
CDR3 DNA: TGCGCCAGCAGCTTGGAAGGGGGCAGCAATCAGCCCCAGCATTTT